The rows below give T cell receptor beta chains drawn from one sample of a study of blood T cell repertoires in COVID-19. Data came from immunoSEQ multiplex PCR; TCRdb stores just in-frame clones and leaves some out. The sample records around 200,000 clones, approximately 80% being singletons. The material sequenced was peripheral blood. These TCRs come from a woman of 80 years or more with acute or convalescent COVID-19. The CDR3 runs from the conserved cysteine through the conserved F or W.

len: 11
v_gene: TRBV6-5
CDR3aa: CAISQGSEAFF

len: 14
v_gene: TRBV19
CDR3aa: CASSTTGDNSPLHF

len: 15
v_gene: TRBV28
CDR3aa: CASSTTGEANEKLFF

len: 14
v_gene: TRBV5-1
CDR3aa: CASSTTGIQETQYF

len: 13
v_gene: TRBV7-9
CDR3aa: CASSLVRTGELFF

len: 12
v_gene: TRBV12-3/TRBV12-4
CDR3aa: CASRWSNTEAFF

len: 16
v_gene: TRBV4-1
CDR3aa: CASSQVGQGVTDTQYF

len: 15
v_gene: TRBV10-3
CDR3aa: CAITPGGTANTEAFF

len: 15
v_gene: TRBV11-2
CDR3aa: CASSLSRTALYRHTF

len: 17
v_gene: TRBV11-2
CDR3aa: CASSLGPRGRRGTEAFF

len: 13
v_gene: TRBV6-5
CDR3aa: CASSRDRGEGYTF

len: 14
v_gene: TRBV5-5
CDR3aa: CASSPSHSSDGYTF

len: 16
v_gene: TRBV5-4
CDR3aa: CASSLDPGKSGGTQYF

len: 13
v_gene: TRBV3-1/TRBV3-2
CDR3aa: CASSHTGYTEAFF

len: 16
v_gene: TRBV28
CDR3aa: CASSHSPFGMENTIYF

len: 14
v_gene: TRBV5-1
CDR3aa: CASSLDRVNYGYTF

len: 15
v_gene: TRBV7-2
CDR3aa: CASSFLAGASGEQFF